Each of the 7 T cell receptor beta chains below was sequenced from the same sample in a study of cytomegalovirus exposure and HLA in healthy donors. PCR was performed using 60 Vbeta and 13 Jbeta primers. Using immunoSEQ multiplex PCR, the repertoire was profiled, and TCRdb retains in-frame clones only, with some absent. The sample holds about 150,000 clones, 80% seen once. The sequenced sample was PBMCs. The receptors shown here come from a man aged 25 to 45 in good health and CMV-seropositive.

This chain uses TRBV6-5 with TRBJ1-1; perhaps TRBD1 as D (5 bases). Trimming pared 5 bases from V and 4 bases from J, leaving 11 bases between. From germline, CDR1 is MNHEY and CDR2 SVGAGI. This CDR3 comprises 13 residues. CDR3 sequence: CASSPRVSTEAFF. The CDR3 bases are TGTGCCAGCAGTCCCAGGGTGAGCACTGAAGCTTTCTTT.

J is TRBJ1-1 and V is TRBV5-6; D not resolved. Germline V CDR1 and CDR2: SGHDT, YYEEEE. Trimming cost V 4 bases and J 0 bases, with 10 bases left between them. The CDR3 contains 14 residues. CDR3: CASSPPSVNTEAFF. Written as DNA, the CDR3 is TGTGCCAGCAGCCCCCCCTCAGTGAACACTGAAGCTTTCTTT.

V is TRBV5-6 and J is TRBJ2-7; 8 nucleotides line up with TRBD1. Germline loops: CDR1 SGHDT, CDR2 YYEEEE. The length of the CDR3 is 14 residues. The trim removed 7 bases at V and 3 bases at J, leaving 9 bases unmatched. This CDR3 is CASFDRGLNYEQYF. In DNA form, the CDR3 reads TGTGCCAGCTTCGACAGGGGCCTCAACTACGAGCAGTACTTC.

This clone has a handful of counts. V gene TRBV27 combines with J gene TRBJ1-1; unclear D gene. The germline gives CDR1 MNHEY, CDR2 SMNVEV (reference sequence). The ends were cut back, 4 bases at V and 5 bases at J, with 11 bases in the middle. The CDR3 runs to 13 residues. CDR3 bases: TGTGCCAGCAGTTCGCTTACGGGGACTGAAGCTTTCTTT. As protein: CASSSLTGTEAFF.

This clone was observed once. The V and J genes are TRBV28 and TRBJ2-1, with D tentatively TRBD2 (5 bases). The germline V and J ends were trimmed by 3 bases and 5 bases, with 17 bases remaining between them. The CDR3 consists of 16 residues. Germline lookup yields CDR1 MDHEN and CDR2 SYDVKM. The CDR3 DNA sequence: TGTGCCAGCAGTTTGCCTAAATGGGAGCTTAACAATGAGCAGTTCTTC. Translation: CASSLPKWELNNEQFF.

CDR3 residues: CASSADFGRNTEAFF. The DNA of the CDR3 is TGCGCCAGCAGTGCGGATTTCGGGAGGAACACTGAAGCTTTCTTT. The chain joins TRBV10-1 to TRBJ1-1; D is uncertain. Germline V gene lookup returns CDR1 WNHNN and CDR2 SYGVQD (reference sequence). The CDR3 spans 15 residues. Trimming removed 4 bases at V and 1 base at J, with 13 bases between.

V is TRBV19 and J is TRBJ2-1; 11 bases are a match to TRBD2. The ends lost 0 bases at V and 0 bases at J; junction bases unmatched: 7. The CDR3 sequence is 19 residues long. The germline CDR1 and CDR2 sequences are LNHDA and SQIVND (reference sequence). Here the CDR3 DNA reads TGTGCCAGTAGTATAGATCCCCCTGGGACTAGCGGCTCCTACAATGAGCAGTTCTTC. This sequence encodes CASSIDPPGTSGSYNEQFF. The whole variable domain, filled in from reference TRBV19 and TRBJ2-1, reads DGGITQSPKYLFRKEGQNVTLSCEQNLNHDAMYWYRQDPGQGLRLIYYSQIVNDFQKGDIAEGYSVSREKKESFPLTVTSAQKNPTAFYLCASSIDPPGTSGSYNEQFFGPGTRLTVL.